The present T cell receptor (beta chain) was sequenced within a study of Graves' ophthalmopathy and Graves' hyperthyroidism. Overall study findings and caveats: Among thyroid clonotypes expanded above 0.001 frequency, most also appeared in blood.

It was from 8 to 10 ml of fresh peripheral blood that the PBMCs came. Concerning this clonotype itself: Its target is not known.

The TCR beta CDR3 regions underwent amplification from RNA transcripts. RT-PCR in the first round used HTBI primers; a second-round multiplex PCR followed. One entry per CDR3 protein results from TCRdb running MiXCR on the multiplex PCR reads. The repertoire has over 450,000 distinct CDR3 sequences, over 13% of them found once; the top ten carry 8% to 10%. Germline assignment: CDR1 MNHNS and CDR2 SASEGT. The V gene end was trimmed by 10 bases and the J gene end by 6 bases; junction bases not matched to a gene: 10. The CDR3 length is 13 residues. This sequence joins TRBV6-1 and TRBJ2-7; TRBD2 aligns across 9 bases. The clonotype was recovered from a woman between 25 and 40 years old with Graves' ophthalmopathy. Sequencing used blood. CDR3 region: CAIRDSGRGEQYF. CDR3 nucleotides: TGTGCCATCAGGGATAGCGGGAGAGGCGAGCAGTACTTC.